These 12 T cell receptor beta chains share one sample of origin, sequenced in a study of blood T cell repertoires in COVID-19. Data came from immunoSEQ multiplex PCR; TCRdb stores just in-frame clones and leaves some out. This sample has 120,000 or so clones; 55% to 70% occur once, and the top ten carry approximately 2.3%. Sequencing used peripheral blood. The source of these receptors is a woman in her 70s with acute or convalescent COVID-19.

This chain connects TRBV19 to TRBJ2-1; 11 bases agree with TRBD2. Germline V lookup: CDR1 LNHDA, CDR2 SQIVND (reference sequence). The CDR3 is 16 amino acids. The V gene end was trimmed by 6 bases and the J gene end by 1 base; junction bases not matched to a gene: 5. The CDR3 coding sequence is TGTGCCAGTAGCAAACGACTAGCGGGGTCCTACAATGAGCAGTTCTTC. It yields the protein CASSKRLAGSYNEQFF.

This clone was counted once. The V gene is TRBV21-1, the J gene TRBJ2-1; TRBD2, the table's D call, lacks a check against the DNA. TRBV21-1 is a documented pseudogene. CDR3 size: 18 residues. CDR3 amino acids: CASSKALLGNPSYNEQFF. The CDR3 DNA reads TGTGCCAGCAGCAAAGCTCTCCTAGGCAATCCCTCCTACAATGAGCAGTTCTTC.

This clone was observed many times. The V call is TRBV7-2, the J call TRBJ1-6; D is ambiguous. V was shortened by 3 bases and J by 7 bases, with 7 bases between the two germline ends. The CDR3 runs 13 residues. From germline, CDR1 is SGHTA and CDR2 FQGNSA. The CDR3 is CASSLSANSPLHF. CDR3 nucleotide sequence: TGTGCCAGCAGCTTGTCTGCGAATTCACCCCTCCACTTT.

The CDR3 DNA sequence: TGCGCCAGCAGCCAATTCGTCGGAGCCTATAATTCACCCCTCCACTTT. Translating it yields CASSQFVGAYNSPLHF. The J gene is TRBJ1-6, the V gene TRBV4-1; no definite D call. The CDR3 extends over 16 amino acids. In germline, CDR1 is MGHRA, CDR2 YSYEKL. Between the trimmed V and J ends, which lost 2 bases and 2 bases, there was a span of 10 bases.

The chain recombines TRBV4-1 with TRBJ2-7, with TRBD1 matching over 10 bases. J was trimmed by 2 bases and V by 0 bases; bases with no gene match: 10. CDR1 and CDR2 (germline): MGHRA, YSYEKL. The CDR3 length is 18 residues. This CDR3 is CASSQDTPGQGRTYEQYF. As DNA, the CDR3 is TGCGCCAGCAGCCAAGATACGCCGGGACAGGGGAGGACCTACGAGCAGTACTTC.

The CDR3 region is CASSILGTGWSNEQFF. The CDR3 DNA is TGTGCCAGTAGTATATTGGGGACAGGGTGGTCGAATGAGCAGTTCTTC. The gene calls are TRBV19 and TRBJ2-1; the match to TRBD1 covers 9 bases. Germline CDR1 LNHDA, CDR2 SQIVND (reference sequence). The CDR3 has 16 residues. With V trimmed by 2 bases and J by 7 bases, 9 bases remained unmatched.

Comment on this clone: Germline and junction disagree at one end, which may indicate a read error. The rearrangement links TRBV6-5 to TRBJ2-7; 8 nucleotides align to TRBD2. Germline V lookup: CDR1 MNHEY, CDR2 SVGAGI. This CDR3 comprises 15 residues. CDR3 loop: CASRPNGGTSSSHRF. The CDR3 DNA follows: TGTGCCAGCAGGCCGAACGGGGGGACTAGTTCATCCCACCGCTTC.

This chain connects TRBV28 to TRBJ1-2, with TRBD1 as a possible D gene (5 bases). The V and J ends lost 2 bases and 4 bases respectively, with 14 bases between them. The CDR3 totals 15 residues. Looked up from germline, CDR1 is MDHEN and CDR2 is SYDVKM. The CDR3 spells CASSLRPRTLYGYTF. The CDR3 DNA sequence: TGTGCCAGCAGTTTACGCCCGAGGACACTCTATGGCTACACCTTC.

The chain is built from TRBV18 and TRBJ2-7; perhaps TRBD2 as D (5 bases). V shed 2 bases and J shed 6 bases, with 11 bases lying between them. Germline-derived CDR1 and CDR2 are KGHSH and LQKENI. The CDR3 extends over 13 amino acids. CDR3 nucleotide sequence: TGTGCCAGCTCACCATCAGCGGATGGCGAGCAGTACTTC. As protein: CASSPSADGEQYF.

There are a few counts of this clone. The chain uses TRBV6-5 and TRBJ1-2; D ambiguous. The CDR3 has 13 amino acids. V shed 5 bases and J shed 8 bases, with 15 bases lying between them. Germline V gene sequence: CDR1 MNHEY, CDR2 SVGAGI. The CDR3: CASSRGFALGYTF. CDR3 bases: TGTGCCAGCAGTCGAGGGTTCGCTTTGGGCTACACCTTC.

The chain combines TRBV5-4 with TRBJ2-3, with no clear D. Trimming removed 4 bases from V and 1 base from J, with 7 bases in between. Germline V gene lookup returns CDR1 SGHNT and CDR2 YYREEE (reference sequence). This CDR3 spans 13 amino acids. The chain's CDR3 is CASSTQGTDTQYF. Written as DNA, the CDR3 is TGTGCCAGCAGCACGCAGGGCACAGATACGCAGTATTTT. The full variable domain, its missing parts supplied by reference TRBV5-4 and TRBJ2-3, is ETGVTQSPTHLIKTRGQQVTLRCSSQSGHNTVSWYQQALGQGPQFIFQYYREEENGRGNFPPRFSGLQFPNYSSELNVNALELDDSALYLCASSTQGTDTQYFGPGTRLTVL.

The V gene is TRBV5-1, the J gene TRBJ1-3; 9 nucleotides align to TRBD1. Germline CDR1 and CDR2: SGHRS and YFSETQ. This CDR3 has 17 residues. Trimming at V came to 2 bases and at J to 4 bases, leaving 10 bases not matched to a gene. CDR3 amino acids: CASSFGQGSATGNTIYF. The CDR3 region has the DNA TGCGCCAGCAGCTTCGGACAGGGGAGCGCAACGGGAAACACCATATATTTT.